Following are 6 T cell receptor beta chains from one sample sequenced in a study of cytomegalovirus exposure and HLA in healthy donors. The PCR was carried out with 60 Vbeta primers and 13 Jbeta primers. Libraries were prepared by immunoSEQ multiplex PCR; TCRdb keeps only in-frame clonotypes and omits some of them. This table has about 160,000 clones, less than 90% appearing once. Source material: PBMCs. The receptors here all came from a man in his fifties in good health and CMV-seropositive.

The gene calls are TRBV12-5 and TRBJ1-5; 7 nucleotides agree with TRBD1. V was clipped by 2 bases and J by 4 bases; unmatched bases: 14. Germline V CDR1 and CDR2: LGHNT, FRNRAP. CDR3 length: 18 residues. For the CDR3, the DNA is TGTGCTAGTGGTTTGATCTCAGGGGGGCCAGGACTAAATCAGCCCCAGCATTTT. Amino acids: CASGLISGGPGLNQPQHF.

The chain uses TRBV6-1 and TRBJ2-1; 9 positions match TRBD2. The V gene's germline CDR1 is MNHNS and CDR2 SASEGT. The CDR3 is made up of 19 amino acids. V gave up 1 base and J gave up 5 bases; unmatched junction bases: 15. CDR3 sequence: CASSEGQGWRGGPHNEQFF. The CDR3, as DNA: TGTGCCAGCAGTGAAGGTCAGGGGTGGCGGGGGGGCCCCCACAATGAGCAGTTCTTC.

The J gene is TRBJ1-1, the V gene TRBV5-4, with no clear D. V was shortened by 4 bases and J by 1 base, with 11 bases between the two germline ends. CDR3 length equals 14 residues. Per germline, CDR1 SGHNT and CDR2 YYREEE (reference sequence). CDR3 nucleotides: TGTGCCAGCAGCCGACCGAGGGAGAACACTGAAGCTTTCTTT. Translation gives CASSRPRENTEAFF.

This chain uses TRBV27 with TRBJ2-6; D gene unclear. V lost 3 bases to trimming and J lost 0 bases, with 3 bases between them. The germline gives CDR1 MNHEY, CDR2 SMNVEV (reference sequence). The CDR3 sequence is 14 residues long. CDR3 residues: CASSFGSGANVLTF. DNA for the CDR3: TGTGCCAGCAGTTTCGGCTCTGGGGCCAACGTCCTGACTTTC.

V is TRBV7-9 and J is TRBJ2-2; 13 nucleotides match TRBD2. Losses at the gene ends were 5 bases for V and 7 bases for J; bases not matched to a gene: 7. This CDR3 spans 16 amino acids. Germline V lookup: CDR1 SEHNR, CDR2 FQNEAQ (reference sequence). As DNA, the CDR3 is TGTGCCAGCAGCCCCCGACTAGCGGGAGGCCACGGGGAGCTGTTTTTT. It yields the protein CASSPRLAGGHGELFF.

This chain joins TRBV5-6 and TRBJ1-4; 8 positions match TRBD1. With 4 bases clipped from V and 4 bases from J, the junction kept 3 bases outside the gene matches. Germline CDR1 and CDR2: SGHDT and YYEEEE. This CDR3 has 14 amino acids. The CDR3 is CASSAGGGNEKLFF. DNA of the CDR3: TGTGCCAGCAGCGCAGGGGGCGGTAATGAAAAACTGTTTTTT.